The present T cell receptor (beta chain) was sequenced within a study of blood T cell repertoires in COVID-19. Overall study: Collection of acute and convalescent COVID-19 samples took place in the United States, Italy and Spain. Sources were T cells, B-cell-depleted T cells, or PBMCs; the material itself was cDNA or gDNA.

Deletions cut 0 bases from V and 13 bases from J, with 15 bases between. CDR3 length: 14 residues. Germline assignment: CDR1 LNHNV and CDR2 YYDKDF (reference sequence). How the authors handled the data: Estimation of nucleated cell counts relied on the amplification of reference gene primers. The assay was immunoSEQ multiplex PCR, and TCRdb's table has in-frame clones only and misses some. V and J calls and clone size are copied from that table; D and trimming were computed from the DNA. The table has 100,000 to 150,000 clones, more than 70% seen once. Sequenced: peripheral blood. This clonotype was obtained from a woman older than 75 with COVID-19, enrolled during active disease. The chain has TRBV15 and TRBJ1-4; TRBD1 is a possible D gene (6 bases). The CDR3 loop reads CATSRELQGVSLFF. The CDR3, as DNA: TGTGCCACCAGCAGAGAGCTACAGGGCGTTTCACTGTTTTTT.